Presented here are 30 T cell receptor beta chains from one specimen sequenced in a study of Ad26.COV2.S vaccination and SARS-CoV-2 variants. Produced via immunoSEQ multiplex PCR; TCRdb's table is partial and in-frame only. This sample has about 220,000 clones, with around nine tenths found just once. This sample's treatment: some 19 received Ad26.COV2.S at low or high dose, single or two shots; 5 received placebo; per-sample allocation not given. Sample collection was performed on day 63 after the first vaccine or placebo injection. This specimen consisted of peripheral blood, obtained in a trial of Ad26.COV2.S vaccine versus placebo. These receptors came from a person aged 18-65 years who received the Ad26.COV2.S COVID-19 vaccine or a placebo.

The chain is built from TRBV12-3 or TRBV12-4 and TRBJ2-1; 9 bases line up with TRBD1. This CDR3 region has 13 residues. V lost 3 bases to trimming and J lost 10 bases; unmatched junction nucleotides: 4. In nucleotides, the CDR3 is TGTGCCAGCAGTTTGGGGACAGGGAGGGAGCAGTTCTTC. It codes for CASSLGTGREQFF.

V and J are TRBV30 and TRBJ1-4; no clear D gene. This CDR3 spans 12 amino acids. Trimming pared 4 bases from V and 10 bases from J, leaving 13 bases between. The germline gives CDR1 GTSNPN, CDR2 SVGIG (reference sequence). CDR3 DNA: TGTGCCTGGACTGCCCCTGAAGTAAAACTGTTTTTT. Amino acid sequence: CAWTAPEVKLFF.

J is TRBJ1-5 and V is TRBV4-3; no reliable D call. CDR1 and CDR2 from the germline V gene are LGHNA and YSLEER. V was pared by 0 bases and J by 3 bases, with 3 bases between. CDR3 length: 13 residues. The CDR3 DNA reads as TGCGCCAGCAGCCAAGAATCCAATCAGCCCCAGCATTTT. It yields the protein CASSQESNQPQHF.

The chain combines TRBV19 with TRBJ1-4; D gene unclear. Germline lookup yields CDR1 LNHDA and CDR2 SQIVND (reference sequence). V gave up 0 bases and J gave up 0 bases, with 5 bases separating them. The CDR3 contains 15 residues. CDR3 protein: CASSIDGATNEKLFF. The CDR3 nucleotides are TGTGCCAGTAGTATAGACGGTGCAACTAATGAAAAACTGTTTTTT. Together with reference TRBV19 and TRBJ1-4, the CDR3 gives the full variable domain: DGGITQSPKYLFRKEGQNVTLSCEQNLNHDAMYWYRQDPGQGLRLIYYSQIVNDFQKGDIAEGYSVSREKKESFPLTVTSAQKNPTAFYLCASSIDGATNEKLFFGSGTQLSVL.

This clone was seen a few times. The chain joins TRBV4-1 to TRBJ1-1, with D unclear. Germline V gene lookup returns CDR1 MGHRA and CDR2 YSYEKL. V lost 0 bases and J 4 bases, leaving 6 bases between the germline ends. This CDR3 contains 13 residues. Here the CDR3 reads CASSQEESTEAFF. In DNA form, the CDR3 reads TGCGCCAGCAGCCAAGAAGAGTCCACTGAAGCTTTCTTT.

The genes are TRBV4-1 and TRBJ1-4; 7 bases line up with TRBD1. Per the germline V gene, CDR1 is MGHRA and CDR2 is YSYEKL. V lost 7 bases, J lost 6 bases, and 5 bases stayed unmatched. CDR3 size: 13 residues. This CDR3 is CASNPGGDEKLFF. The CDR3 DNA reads TGCGCCAGCAACCCAGGGGGGGATGAAAAACTGTTTTTT.

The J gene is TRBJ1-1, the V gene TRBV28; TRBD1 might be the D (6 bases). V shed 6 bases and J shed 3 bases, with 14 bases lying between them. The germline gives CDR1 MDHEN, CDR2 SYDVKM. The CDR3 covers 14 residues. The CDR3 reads CASSLGGRDTEAFF. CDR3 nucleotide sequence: TGTGCCAGCAGCCTAGGGGGTAGAGACACTGAAGCTTTCTTT.

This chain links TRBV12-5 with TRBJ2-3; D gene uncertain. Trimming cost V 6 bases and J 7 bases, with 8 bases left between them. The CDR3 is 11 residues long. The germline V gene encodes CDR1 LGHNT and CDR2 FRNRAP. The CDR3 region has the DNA TGTGCTAGTGGCCTGAGCAATACGCAGTATTTT. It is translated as CASGLSNTQYF.

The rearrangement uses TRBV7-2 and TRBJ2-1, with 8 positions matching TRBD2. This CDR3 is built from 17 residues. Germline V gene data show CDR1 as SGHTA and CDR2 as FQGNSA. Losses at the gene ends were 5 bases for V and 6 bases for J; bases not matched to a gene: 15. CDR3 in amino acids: CASSPRPPQREFNEQFF. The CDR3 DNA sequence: TGTGCCAGCAGCCCCCGGCCCCCCCAGCGGGAGTTCAATGAGCAGTTCTTC.

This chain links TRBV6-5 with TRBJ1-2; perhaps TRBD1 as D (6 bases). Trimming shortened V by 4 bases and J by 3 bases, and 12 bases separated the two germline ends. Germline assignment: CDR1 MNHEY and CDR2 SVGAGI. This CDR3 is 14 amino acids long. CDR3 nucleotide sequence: TGTGCCAGCAGTTCCTCGGGGGGGCACTATGGCTACACCTTC. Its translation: CASSSSGGHYGYTF.

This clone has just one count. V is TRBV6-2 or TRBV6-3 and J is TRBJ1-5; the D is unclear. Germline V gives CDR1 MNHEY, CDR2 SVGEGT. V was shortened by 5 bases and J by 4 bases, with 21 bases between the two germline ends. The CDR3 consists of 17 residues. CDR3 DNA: TGTGCCAGCAGTAGCCACATGGCCGTTCCAGCAAATCAGCCCCAGCATTTT. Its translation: CASSSHMAVPANQPQHF.

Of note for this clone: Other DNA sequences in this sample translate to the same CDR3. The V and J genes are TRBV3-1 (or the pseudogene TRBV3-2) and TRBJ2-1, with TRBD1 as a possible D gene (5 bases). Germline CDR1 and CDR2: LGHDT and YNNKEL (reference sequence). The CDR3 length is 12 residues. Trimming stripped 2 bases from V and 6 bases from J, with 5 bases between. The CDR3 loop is CASSQRGNEQFF. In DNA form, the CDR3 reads TGTGCCAGCAGCCAAAGGGGCAATGAGCAGTTCTTC.

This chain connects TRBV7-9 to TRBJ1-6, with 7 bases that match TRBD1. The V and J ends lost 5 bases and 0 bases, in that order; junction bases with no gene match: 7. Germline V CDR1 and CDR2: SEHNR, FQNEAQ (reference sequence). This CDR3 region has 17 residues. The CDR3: CASSAWDRSSYNSPLHF. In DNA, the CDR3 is TGTGCCAGCAGCGCCTGGGACAGAAGCTCCTATAATTCACCCCTCCACTTT. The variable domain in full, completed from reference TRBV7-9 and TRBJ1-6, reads DTGVSQNPRHKITKRGQNVTFRCDPISEHNRLYWYRQTLGQGPEFLTYFQNEAQLEKSRLLSDRFSAERPKGSFSTLEIQRTEQGDSAMYLCASSAWDRSSYNSPLHFGNGTRLTVT.

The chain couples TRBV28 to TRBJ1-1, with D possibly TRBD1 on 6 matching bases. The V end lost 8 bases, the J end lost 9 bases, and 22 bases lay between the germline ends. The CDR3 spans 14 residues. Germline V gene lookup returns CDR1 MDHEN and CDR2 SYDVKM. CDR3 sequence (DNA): TGTGCCAGCGAAACTATGACAGGTTATCGTCAAGCTTTCTTT. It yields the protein CASETMTGYRQAFF.

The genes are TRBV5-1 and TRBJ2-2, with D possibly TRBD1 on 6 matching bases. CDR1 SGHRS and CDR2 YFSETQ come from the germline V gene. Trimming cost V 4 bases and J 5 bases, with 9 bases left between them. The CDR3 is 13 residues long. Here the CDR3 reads CASSLTGTGELFF. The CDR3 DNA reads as TGCGCCAGCAGCCTTACAGGGACCGGGGAGCTGTTTTTT.

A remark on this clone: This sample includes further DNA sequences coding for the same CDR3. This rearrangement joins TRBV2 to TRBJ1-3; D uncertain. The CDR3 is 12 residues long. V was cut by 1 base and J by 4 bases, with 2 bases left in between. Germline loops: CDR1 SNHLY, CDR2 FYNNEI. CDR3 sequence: CASSEGGNTIYF. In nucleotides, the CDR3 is TGTGCCAGCAGTGAAGGGGGAAACACCATATATTTT.

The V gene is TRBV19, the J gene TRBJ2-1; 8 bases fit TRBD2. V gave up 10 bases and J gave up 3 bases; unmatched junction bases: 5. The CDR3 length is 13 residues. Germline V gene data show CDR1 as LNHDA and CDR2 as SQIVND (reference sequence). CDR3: CATQAGVYNEQFF. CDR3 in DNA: TGTGCCACCCAAGCGGGGGTCTACAATGAGCAGTTCTTC.

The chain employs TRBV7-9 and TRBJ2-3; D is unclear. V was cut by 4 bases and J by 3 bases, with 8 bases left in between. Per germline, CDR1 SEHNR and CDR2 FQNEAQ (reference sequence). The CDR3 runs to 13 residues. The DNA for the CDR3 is TGTGCCAGCAGCTCGGCCTGGACAGATACGCAGTATTTT. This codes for CASSSAWTDTQYF. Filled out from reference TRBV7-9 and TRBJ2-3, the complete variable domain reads DTGVSQNPRHKITKRGQNVTFRCDPISEHNRLYWYRQTLGQGPEFLTYFQNEAQLEKSRLLSDRFSAERPKGSFSTLEIQRTEQGDSAMYLCASSSAWTDTQYFGPGTRLTVL.

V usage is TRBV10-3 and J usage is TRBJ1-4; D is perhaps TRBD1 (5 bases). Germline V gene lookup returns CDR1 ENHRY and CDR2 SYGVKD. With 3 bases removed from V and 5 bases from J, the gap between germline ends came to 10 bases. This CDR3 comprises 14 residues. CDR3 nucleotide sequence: TGTGCCATCAGTGACCCCGGGGGGAATGAAAAACTGTTTTTT. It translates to CAISDPGGNEKLFF.

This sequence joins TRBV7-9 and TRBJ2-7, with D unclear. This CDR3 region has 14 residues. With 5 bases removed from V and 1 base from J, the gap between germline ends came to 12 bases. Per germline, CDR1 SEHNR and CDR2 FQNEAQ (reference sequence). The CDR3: CASSTVIGSYEQYF. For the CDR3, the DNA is TGTGCCAGCAGCACCGTAATCGGATCCTACGAGCAGTACTTC.

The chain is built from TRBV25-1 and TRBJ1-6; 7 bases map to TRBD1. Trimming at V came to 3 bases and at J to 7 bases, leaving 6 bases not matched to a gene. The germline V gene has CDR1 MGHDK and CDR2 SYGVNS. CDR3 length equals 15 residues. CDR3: CASSEETGTNSPLHF. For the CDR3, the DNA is TGTGCCAGCAGTGAGGAGACAGGGACGAATTCACCCCTCCACTTT.

CDR3 DNA: TGTGCCAGCAGCTTAGGGAGGGAGACCCAGTACTTC. It translates to CASSLGRETQYF. The chain is built from TRBV7-6 and TRBJ2-5; a possible D gene is TRBD2 (5 bases). Germline CDR1 SGHVS, CDR2 FNYEAQ. The V end lost 1 base, the J end lost 5 bases, and 5 bases lay between the germline ends. The length of the CDR3 is 12 residues.

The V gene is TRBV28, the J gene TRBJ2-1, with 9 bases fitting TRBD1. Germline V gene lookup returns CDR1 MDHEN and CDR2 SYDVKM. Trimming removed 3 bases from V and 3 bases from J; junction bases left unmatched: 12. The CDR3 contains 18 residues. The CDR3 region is CASSFSPSGTGNYNEQFF. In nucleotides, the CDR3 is TGTGCCAGCAGTTTTTCCCCGTCCGGGACAGGGAACTACAATGAGCAGTTCTTC.

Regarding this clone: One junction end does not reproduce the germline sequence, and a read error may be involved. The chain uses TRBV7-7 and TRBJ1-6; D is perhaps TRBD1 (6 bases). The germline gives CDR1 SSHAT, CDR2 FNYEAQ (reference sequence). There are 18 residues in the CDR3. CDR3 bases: TGTGCTAGCAGCCGGGTGGGGGCTAGGAGCTCCTATAATTCACCCCTCCACTTT. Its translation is CASSRVGARSSYNSPLHF.

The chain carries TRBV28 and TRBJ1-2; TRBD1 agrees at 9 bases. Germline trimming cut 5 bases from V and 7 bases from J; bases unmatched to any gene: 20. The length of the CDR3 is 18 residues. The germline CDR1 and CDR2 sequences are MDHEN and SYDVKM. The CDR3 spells CASSPLGTGRRRERGYTF. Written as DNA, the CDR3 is TGTGCCAGCAGTCCCCTAGGGACAGGGAGGAGGAGGGAGCGTGGCTACACCTTC.

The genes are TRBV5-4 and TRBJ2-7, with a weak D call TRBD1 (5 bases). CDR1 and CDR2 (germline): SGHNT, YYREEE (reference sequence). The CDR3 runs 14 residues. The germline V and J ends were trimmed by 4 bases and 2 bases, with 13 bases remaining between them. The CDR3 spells CASSPDSSTYEQYF. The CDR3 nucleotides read TGTGCCAGCAGCCCTGACAGTTCTACCTACGAGCAGTACTTC.

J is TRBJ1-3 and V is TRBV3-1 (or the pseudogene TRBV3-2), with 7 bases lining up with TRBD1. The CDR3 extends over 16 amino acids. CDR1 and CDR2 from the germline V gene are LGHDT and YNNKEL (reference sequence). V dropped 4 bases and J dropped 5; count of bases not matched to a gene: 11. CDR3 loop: CASSPIRGAWRNTIYF. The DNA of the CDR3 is TGTGCCAGCAGCCCGATCAGGGGGGCATGGAGAAACACCATATATTTT.

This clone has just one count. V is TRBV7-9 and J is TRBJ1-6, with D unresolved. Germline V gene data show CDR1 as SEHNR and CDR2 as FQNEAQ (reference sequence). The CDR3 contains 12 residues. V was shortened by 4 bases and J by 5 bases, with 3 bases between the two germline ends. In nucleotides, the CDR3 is TGTGCCAGCAGCTCGGATAATTCACCCCTCCACTTT. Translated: CASSSDNSPLHF.

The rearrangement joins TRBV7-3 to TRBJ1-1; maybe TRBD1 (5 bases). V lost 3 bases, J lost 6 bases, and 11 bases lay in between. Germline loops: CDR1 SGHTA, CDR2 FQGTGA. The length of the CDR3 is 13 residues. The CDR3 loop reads CASSFGHVAEAFF. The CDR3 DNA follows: TGTGCCAGCAGCTTCGGACACGTCGCTGAAGCTTTCTTT.

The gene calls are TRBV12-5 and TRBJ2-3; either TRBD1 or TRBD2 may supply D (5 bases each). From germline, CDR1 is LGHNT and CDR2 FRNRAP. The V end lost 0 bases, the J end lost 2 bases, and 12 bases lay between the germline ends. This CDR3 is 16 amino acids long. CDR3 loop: CASGLVLRGNTDTQYF. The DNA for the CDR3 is TGTGCTAGTGGTTTGGTACTGAGGGGAAACACAGATACGCAGTATTTT.